Each of the 14 T cell receptor beta chains below was sequenced from the same sample in a study of Tregs in tolerant kidney transplant recipients. Clones were sequenced by immunoSEQ multiplex PCR, and TCRdb holds only the in-frame ones, with some missing. In the table there are about 240,000 clones, 80% to 85% of which are singletons. Material: CD4+ T cells from blood. These receptors were collected from a human donor in good health.

The V and J genes are TRBV5-1 and TRBJ2-5, with 8 bases fitting TRBD2. Unmatched junction bases numbered 10, after V lost 4 bases and J lost 5 bases. This CDR3 contains 15 residues. Germline CDR1 reads SGHRS; CDR2 reads YFSETQ. CDR3 bases: TGCGCCAGCAGCCCTGGCCGGGGGGGCTGGGAGACCCAGTACTTC. Residues: CASSPGRGGWETQYF.

The CDR3 bases are TGTGCCAGCAGCGGACAGGGAGCTCTCAATCAGCCCCAGCATTTT. Its translation: CASSGQGALNQPQHF. The rearrangement joins TRBV11-2 to TRBJ1-5; 8 bases are a match to TRBD1. V lost 5 bases to trimming and J lost 3 bases; unmatched junction nucleotides: 6. The CDR3 consists of 15 residues. Germline CDR1 is SGHAT and CDR2 is FQNNGV.

The chain recombines TRBV7-9 with TRBJ2-1, with unresolved D. The V end was cut by 5 bases, the J end by 10 bases, with 9 bases between. The CDR3 totals 11 residues. In germline, CDR1 is SEHNR, CDR2 FQNEAQ (reference sequence). The CDR3 region is CASSQSLEQFF. The CDR3 coding sequence is TGTGCCAGCAGCCAAAGCCTCGAGCAGTTCTTC.

The genes are TRBV7-9 and TRBJ2-6, with 7 bases lining up with TRBD2. Per the germline V gene, CDR1 is SEHNR and CDR2 is FQNEAQ (reference sequence). Germline trimming cut 2 bases from V and 2 bases from J; bases unmatched to any gene: 0. The CDR3 is made up of 15 amino acids. The CDR3 loop reads CASSLRGAGANVLTF. The CDR3 DNA sequence: TGTGCCAGCAGCTTACGGGGGGCTGGGGCCAACGTCCTGACTTTC.

V usage is TRBV2 and J usage is TRBJ2-1; perhaps TRBD2 as D (5 bases). Trimming cost V 2 bases and J 2 bases, with 16 bases left between them. The germline CDR1 and CDR2 sequences are SNHLY and FYNNEI. CDR3 length equals 17 residues. CDR3: CASSERLSGGAYNEQFF. The CDR3, as DNA: TGTGCCAGCAGTGAAAGGTTAAGCGGAGGCGCCTACAATGAGCAGTTCTTC.

The gene calls are TRBV30 and TRBJ1-4; D possibly corresponds to TRBD1 (5 bases). This CDR3 has 16 residues. CDR1 and CDR2 (germline): GTSNPN, SVGIG (reference sequence). Trimming left V 8 bases short and J 2 bases short, with 21 bases between. The CDR3 DNA reads as TGTGCCAGTGGTAGCAGGGTCGGAAGGACTAATGAAAAACTGTTTTTT. It is translated as CASGSRVGRTNEKLFF.

This clone was observed a few times. The V gene is TRBV5-1, the J gene TRBJ2-6; D uncertain. This CDR3 comprises 15 residues. The V end was cut by 1 base, the J end by 2 bases, with 7 bases between. Germline CDR1 and CDR2: SGHRS and YFSETQ. DNA of the CDR3: TGCGCCAGCAGCTTGAGCACTACTGGGGCCAACGTCCTGACTTTC. Translated, it gives CASSLSTTGANVLTF.

The rearrangement uses TRBV19 and TRBJ1-1, with 9 nucleotides matching TRBD1. The CDR3 consists of 15 residues. V was pared by 4 bases and J by 5 bases, with 8 bases of the junction left unmatched. CDR1 and CDR2 from the germline V gene are LNHDA and SQIVND (reference sequence). The DNA of the CDR3 is TGTGCCAGTAGTAAGGACAGGGGAGGAATTACTGAAGCTTTCTTT. Translating it yields CASSKDRGGITEAFF.

The V gene is TRBV4-2, the J gene TRBJ2-3, with 12 bases identical to TRBD2. The CDR3 runs 17 residues. Losses at the gene ends were 3 bases for V and 1 base for J; bases not matched to a gene: 5. Germline V lookup: CDR1 LGHNA, CDR2 YNFKEQ. The CDR3 protein is CASSHPTSGSGTDTQYF. The CDR3 nucleotides are TGTGCCAGCAGCCATCCGACTAGCGGGAGTGGCACAGATACGCAGTATTTT.

The J gene is TRBJ2-6, the V gene TRBV5-1; tentative D call: TRBD1 (5 bases). The CDR3 is made up of 17 amino acids. Germline V gives CDR1 SGHRS, CDR2 YFSETQ. Trimming took 5 bases from V and 0 from J, leaving 15 bases between them. The CDR3 reads CASSTRTRVSGANVLTF. CDR3 in DNA: TGCGCCAGCAGTACCCGGACAAGGGTCTCTGGGGCCAACGTCCTGACTTTC.

The chain links TRBV6-4 to TRBJ2-1, with 12 bases fitting TRBD2. The junction had 6 bases not matched to a gene; V was cut back by 5 bases and J by 7 bases. Germline values: CDR1 MRHNA, CDR2 SNTAGT. The CDR3 consists of 15 residues. The CDR3 region has the DNA TGTGCCAGCAGTCCCGGACTAGCGGGAAGGAATGAGCAGTTCTTC. Protein sequence: CASSPGLAGRNEQFF.

This clone appeared a single time. The V gene is TRBV11-2, the J gene TRBJ1-1; D is unresolved. Trimming took off 1 base at V and 1 base at J, with 7 bases between the two ends. In germline, CDR1 is SGHAT, CDR2 FQNNGV. The CDR3 consists of 14 residues. The CDR3 reads CASSLGVKNTEAFF. The CDR3 DNA sequence: TGTGCCAGCAGCTTAGGGGTGAAGAACACTGAAGCTTTCTTT.

The chain recombines TRBV6-5 with TRBJ1-5; 7 bases are shared with TRBD1. Losses at the gene ends were 5 bases for V and 4 bases for J; bases not matched to a gene: 8. This CDR3 has 15 amino acids. Germline V gives CDR1 MNHEY, CDR2 SVGAGI. CDR3 nucleotides: TGTGCCAGCAGTGCGGGACAGATAGTTAATCAGCCCCAGCATTTT. Translating it yields CASSAGQIVNQPQHF.

A single count supports this clone. The gene calls are TRBV11-2 and TRBJ2-7; D gene unclear. The CDR3 runs to 15 residues. V was cut by 6 bases and J by 6 bases, with 21 bases left in between. Germline assignment: CDR1 SGHAT and CDR2 FQNNGV. The DNA of the CDR3 is TGTGCCAGCAGGACACCGGGCCGCGGCGCTTCCGAGCAGTACTTC. It is translated as CASRTPGRGASEQYF.